The T cell receptor (beta chain) under discussion was sequenced for a study of OX40 agonist ivuxolimab in advanced cancers. V was trimmed by 3 bases and J by 4 bases, leaving 13 bases between them. Germline V CDR1 and CDR2: SGHVS, FNYEAQ. This CDR3 is 15 amino acids long. Patients who had autoimmune disease history or got systemic immunosuppression were left out. Sequencing used immunoSEQ multiplex PCR; TCRdb keeps in-frame clones, though not all of them. The profile shows about 13,000 clones, about 85% of them singletons. This sequence originates from an adult with an advanced solid tumor such as melanoma, head and neck, liver or kidney cancer. Source: CD4+ or CD8+ T cells sorted from blood, taken in a trial of the OX40 agonist ivuxolimab. The chain has TRBV7-6 and TRBJ2-1, with a tentative D call TRBD2 (6 bases). This chain's CDR3 is CASSLVWGTYNEQFF. DNA for the CDR3: TGTGCCAGCAGCTTGGTTTGGGGGACTTACAATGAGCAGTTCTTC. The full variable domain, with the rest looked up from reference TRBV7-6 and TRBJ2-1, is GAGVSQSPRYKVTKRGQDVALRCDPISGHVSLYWYRQALGQGPEFLTYFNYEAQQDKSGLPNDRFSAERPEGSISTLTIQRTEQRDSAMYRCASSLVWGTYNEQFFGPGTRLTVL.